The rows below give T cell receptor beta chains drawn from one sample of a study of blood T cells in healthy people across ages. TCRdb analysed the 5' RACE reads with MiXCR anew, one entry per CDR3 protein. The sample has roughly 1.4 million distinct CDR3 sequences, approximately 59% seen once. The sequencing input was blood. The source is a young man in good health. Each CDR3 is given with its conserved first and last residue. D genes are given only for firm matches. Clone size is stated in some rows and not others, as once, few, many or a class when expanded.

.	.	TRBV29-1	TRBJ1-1	CSVEGQGYPEAFF	TGCAGCGTTGAGGGGCAGGGGTACCCTGAAGCTTTCTTT
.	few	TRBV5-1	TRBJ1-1	CASSLVPMNTEAFF	TGCGCCAGCAGCTTGGTTCCCATGAACACTGAAGCTTTCTTT
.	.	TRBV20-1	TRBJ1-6	CSAKEGKNNSPLHF	TGCAGTGCTAAAGAGGGGAAAAATAATTCACCCCTCCACTTT
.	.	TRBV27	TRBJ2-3	CASSLRDLITDTQYF	TGTGCCAGCAGTCTCCGGGACCTCATCACAGATACGCAGTATTTT
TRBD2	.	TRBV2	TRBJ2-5	CASSSPTSGIGETQYF	TGTGCCAGCAGCTCCCCGACTAGCGGGATTGGAGAGACCCAGTACTTC
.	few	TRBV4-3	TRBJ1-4	CASSQDLSSVFF	TGCGCCAGCAGCCAAGATTTGAGCTCGGTGTTTTTT
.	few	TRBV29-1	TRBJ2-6	CSVGRLVSGANVLTF	TGCAGCGTCGGTAGACTAGTTTCTGGGGCCAACGTCCTGACTTTC
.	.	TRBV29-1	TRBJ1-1	CSVEENPREAFF	TGCAGCGTTGAAGAAAATCCTCGAGAAGCTTTCTTT
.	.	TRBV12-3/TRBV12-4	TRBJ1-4	CASSTDLTNEKLFF	TGTGCCAGCAGTACAGACTTAACTAATGAAAAACTGTTTTTT
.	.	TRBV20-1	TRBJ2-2	CSAFRRVNTGELFF	TGCAGTGCGTTCCGCAGGGTGAACACCGGGGAGCTGTTTTTT
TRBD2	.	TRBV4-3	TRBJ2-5	CASSQVHWDSGEETQYF	TGCGCCAGCAGCCAAGTGCACTGGGATAGCGGGGAGGAGACCCAGTACTTC
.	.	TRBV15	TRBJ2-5	CATSRVFGAGRQETQYF	TGTGCCACCAGCAGAGTTTTTGGTGCAGGGCGGCAAGAGACCCAGTACTTC
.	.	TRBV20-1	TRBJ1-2	CSARVPSVHGYTF	TGCAGTGCTAGAGTCCCTTCGGTCCATGGCTACACCTTC
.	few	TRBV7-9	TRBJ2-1	CASRKGTNLYNEQFF	TGTGCCAGCAGGAAAGGGACCAACCTCTACAATGAGCAGTTCTTC
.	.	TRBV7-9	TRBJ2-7	CASSTRTGHEQYF	TGTGCCAGCAGCACCCGGACGGGTCACGAGCAGTACTTC
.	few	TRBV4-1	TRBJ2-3	CASSHRRDSTDTQYF	TGCGCCAGCAGCCACCGACGCGATAGCACAGATACGCAGTATTTT
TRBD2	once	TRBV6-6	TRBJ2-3	CASREREFSTDTQYF	TGTGCCAGCCGGGAGCGGGAGTTTAGTACAGATACGCAGTATTTT
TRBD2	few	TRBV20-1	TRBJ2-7	CSARVSTSGSVPYEQYF	TGCAGTGCTAGAGTCTCTACTAGCGGGAGTGTACCCTACGAGCAGTACTTC
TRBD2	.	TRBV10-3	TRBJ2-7	CAVSNGGGAYEQYF	TGTGCCGTCAGTAACGGCGGGGGGGCCTACGAGCAGTACTTC
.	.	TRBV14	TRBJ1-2	CASSRVTGYGYTF	TGTGCCAGCAGCCGTGTGACGGGGTATGGCTACACCTTC
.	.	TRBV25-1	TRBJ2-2	CASSRWSSNTGELFF	TGTGCCAGCAGTCGGTGGTCATCGAACACCGGGGAGCTGTTTTTT
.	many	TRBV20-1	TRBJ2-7	CSARTGDMLYEQYF	TGCAGTGCTAGGACCGGGGACATGCTTTACGAGCAGTACTTC
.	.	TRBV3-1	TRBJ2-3	CASSQRSLDLTDTQYF	TGTGCCAGCAGCCAACGGTCTCTAGATCTCACAGATACGCAGTATTTT